Presented here are 29 T cell receptor beta chains from one specimen sequenced in a study of technical replicates of blood from four donors. Profiled with immunoSEQ multiplex PCR; TCRdb holds only in-frame clones, not every one. This sample has approximately 94,000 clones; 90% to 96% occur once, and the top ten carry approximately 0.37%. What was sequenced was T cells isolated from PBMCs. The receptor set was obtained from a human donor in good health.

This sequence joins TRBV27 and TRBJ2-7; TRBD2 agrees at 13 bases. This CDR3 is built from 17 residues. The germline V gene encodes CDR1 MNHEY and CDR2 SMNVEV (reference sequence). The ends lost 5 bases at V and 0 bases at J; junction bases unmatched: 7. Here the CDR3 reads CASSRTSGGISSYEQYF. CDR3 coding DNA: TGTGCCAGCAGTAGGACTAGCGGGGGTATTAGCTCCTACGAGCAGTACTTC.

The chain uses TRBV14 and TRBJ1-2; 9 bases are a match to TRBD1. The CDR3 contains 16 residues. The ends lost 5 bases at V and 1 base at J; junction bases unmatched: 8. From germline, CDR1 is SGHDN and CDR2 FVKESK. CDR3 sequence: CASSGRDRAFNYGYTF. In DNA form, the CDR3 reads TGTGCCAGCAGCGGCCGGGACAGGGCCTTTAACTATGGCTACACCTTC. The full variable domain, with the rest looked up from reference TRBV14 and TRBJ1-2, is EAGVTQFPSHSVIEKGQTVTLRCDPISGHDNLYWYRRVMGKEIKFLLHFVKESKQDESGMPNNRFLAERTGGTYSTLKVQPAELEDSGVYFCASSGRDRAFNYGYTFGSGTRLTVV.

V gene TRBV7-9 combines with J gene TRBJ1-2, with 7 nucleotides matching TRBD1. Germline V gene data show CDR1 as SEHNR and CDR2 as FQNEAQ (reference sequence). The CDR3 has 15 amino acids. V shed 3 bases, J shed 6 bases, and the junction held 10 bases outside the gene matches. The CDR3 loop reads CASSLGPLQGHGYTF. CDR3 sequence (DNA): TGTGCCAGCAGCTTGGGTCCTTTACAGGGGCATGGCTACACCTTC.

The V gene is TRBV9, the J gene TRBJ2-1, with no clear D. Trimming removed 0 bases at V and 3 bases at J, with 7 bases between. Germline values: CDR1 SGDLS, CDR2 YYNGEE. CDR3 length equals 14 residues. DNA for the CDR3: TGTGCCAGCAGCGTAGGACTGATCTACAATGAGCAGTTCTTC. Amino acids: CASSVGLIYNEQFF.

In regard to this clone: Mismatch with germline at one junction end may stem from a read error. This chain links TRBV7-7 with TRBJ2-3; D not certain. Germline assignment: CDR1 SSHAT and CDR2 FNYEAQ (reference sequence). The length of the CDR3 is 14 residues. CDR3 DNA sequence: TGTGCTAGCAGCTTAGACGGAGGCACAGATACGCAGTATTTT. This sequence encodes CASSLDGGTDTQYF.

This clone showed up just once. This rearrangement joins TRBV2 to TRBJ1-1, with TRBD1 as a possible D gene (5 bases). Trimming removed 4 bases at V and 10 bases at J, with 13 bases between. The CDR3 has 12 residues. The V gene's germline CDR1 is SNHLY and CDR2 FYNNEI. The CDR3 nucleotides are TGTGCCAGCAGTGTGGGAGGGGTTGGAGCTTTCTTT. Amino acids: CASSVGGVGAFF.

The V and J genes are TRBV2 and TRBJ2-3, with 12 bases that match TRBD2. V trimming: 3 bases; J trimming: 4 bases; junction bases outside the gene matches: 5. Germline CDR1 reads SNHLY; CDR2 reads FYNNEI. The CDR3 length is 16 residues. CDR3 DNA: TGTGCCAGCAGTGATCTAGCGGGAGGGCCCTCAGATACGCAGTATTTT. It is translated as CASSDLAGGPSDTQYF. Filled out from reference TRBV2 and TRBJ2-3, the complete variable domain reads EPEVTQTPSHQVTQMGQEVILRCVPISNHLYFYWYRQILGQKVEFLVSFYNNEISEKSEIFDDQFSVERPDGSNFTLKIRSTKLEDSAMYFCASSDLAGGPSDTQYFGPGTRLTVL.

This chain links TRBV6-6 with TRBJ2-1; 7 bases fit TRBD1. The V gene end was trimmed by 10 bases and the J gene end by 5 bases; junction bases not matched to a gene: 5. Germline values: CDR1 MNHNY, CDR2 SVGAGI (reference sequence). The CDR3 totals 12 residues. The DNA of the CDR3 is TGTGCCATCCTGACAGGGAACAATGAGCAGTTCTTC. Its translation is CAILTGNNEQFF.

V usage is TRBV19 and J usage is TRBJ1-1, with a tentative D call TRBD1 (5 bases). V dropped 3 bases and J dropped 4 bases, with 6 bases sitting between them. CDR3 length equals 12 residues. The germline V gene has CDR1 LNHDA and CDR2 SQIVND (reference sequence). This CDR3 is CASSMQGTEAFF. The CDR3, as DNA: TGTGCCAGTAGTATGCAGGGCACTGAAGCTTTCTTT.

J is TRBJ2-5 and V is TRBV7-2; 10 nucleotides align to TRBD1. From germline, CDR1 is SGHTA and CDR2 FQGNSA. V dropped 2 bases and J dropped 7; count of bases not matched to a gene: 7. The CDR3 runs to 15 residues. CDR3 amino acids: CASSLYGTGVGTQYF. DNA of the CDR3: TGTGCCAGCAGCTTATATGGGACAGGGGTGGGGACCCAGTACTTC. Full variable domain (outside the CDR3, taken from reference TRBV7-2 and TRBJ2-5): GAGVSQSPSNKVTEKGKDVELRCDPISGHTALYWYRQSLGQGLEFLIYFQGNSAPDKSGLPSDRFSAERTGGSVSTLTIQRTQQEDSAVYLCASSLYGTGVGTQYFGPGTRLLVL.

The chain couples TRBV5-1 to TRBJ1-2; TRBD1 aligns across 7 bases. CDR3 length: 15 residues. Germline lookup yields CDR1 SGHRS and CDR2 YFSETQ. The V and J ends lost 0 bases and 8 bases, in that order; junction bases with no gene match: 10. The CDR3 nucleotides read TGCGCCAGCAGCTTGGTCACAGGGGAGACAAGCGGCTACACCTTC. Translating gives CASSLVTGETSGYTF.

This chain links TRBV7-2 with TRBJ1-2, with D tentatively TRBD1 (5 bases). The V end lost 1 base, the J end lost 3 bases, and 12 bases lay between the germline ends. The length of the CDR3 is 15 residues. Germline-derived CDR1 and CDR2 are SGHTA and FQGNSA. The DNA of the CDR3 is TGTGCCAGCAGCTTAGGGCAGCTGGGGCACTATGGCTACACCTTC. This gives the protein CASSLGQLGHYGYTF.

The V and J genes are TRBV10-2 and TRBJ1-5; a possible D gene is TRBD1 (5 bases). CDR1 is WSHSY and CDR2 is SAAADI in the germline V gene. CDR3 length: 15 residues. Trimming cost V 4 bases and J 1 base, with 11 bases left between them. The CDR3 here is CASSVWGGSNQPQHF. The CDR3 region has the DNA TGCGCCAGCAGTGTGTGGGGGGGAAGCAATCAGCCCCAGCATTTT.

The chain combines TRBV19 with TRBJ2-3; D remains unclear. Germline V gives CDR1 LNHDA, CDR2 SQIVND (reference sequence). The CDR3 contains 14 residues. Trimming shortened V by 6 bases and J by 0 bases, and 10 bases separated the two germline ends. The CDR3: CASSWQASTDTQYF. In nucleotides, the CDR3 is TGTGCCAGTAGCTGGCAGGCTAGCACAGATACGCAGTATTTT.

The chain links TRBV5-3 to TRBJ1-5; perhaps TRBD1 as D (6 bases). TRBV5-3 is annotated as an ORF whose role is uncertain. Trimming shortened V by 0 bases and J by 0 bases, and 13 bases separated the two germline ends. CDR3 size: 17 residues. CDR3 loop: CARSLESNRDSNQPQHF. The CDR3 nucleotides read TGTGCCAGAAGCTTGGAATCCAACAGGGATAGCAATCAGCCCCAGCATTTT.

V and J are TRBV9 and TRBJ2-1; 9 nucleotides match TRBD2. With V trimmed by 2 bases and J by 5 bases, 5 bases remained unmatched. The CDR3 totals 15 residues. Germline CDR1 SGDLS, CDR2 YYNGEE. CDR3 sequence (DNA): TGTGCCAGCAGCGTTAGCGGGAGTAGCCACAATGAGCAGTTCTTC. Protein sequence: CASSVSGSSHNEQFF.

The J gene is TRBJ2-7, the V gene TRBV4-2, with unresolved D. Germline V gene lookup returns CDR1 LGHNA and CDR2 YNFKEQ. V gave up 0 bases and J gave up 4 bases, with 4 bases separating them. The CDR3 loop spans 12 amino acids. The CDR3 loop reads CASSQDGYEQYF. The DNA of the CDR3 is TGTGCCAGCAGCCAAGACGGGTACGAGCAGTACTTC.

The chain combines TRBV30 with TRBJ1-4; no firm D call. This CDR3 spans 14 amino acids. From germline, CDR1 is GTSNPN and CDR2 SVGIG (reference sequence). Trimming left V 0 bases short and J 7 bases short, with 12 bases between. The CDR3 nucleotides are TGTGCCTGGAGTGTAGCCGGTTCGGGTGAAAAACTGTTTTTT. Translation gives CAWSVAGSGEKLFF. Full variable domain (remainder filled in from reference TRBV30 and TRBJ1-4): SQTIHQWPATLVQPVGSPLSLECTVEGTSNPNLYWYRQAAGRGLQLLFYSVGIGQISSEVPQNLSASRPQDRQFILSSKKLLLSDSGFYLCAWSVAGSGEKLFFGSGTQLSVL.

In DNA form, the CDR3 reads TGTGCCAGCAGCCTGACAGGGGAAGCATTGTTTCAAGAGACCCAGTACTTC. It translates to CASSLTGEALFQETQYF. This chain connects TRBV5-4 to TRBJ2-5, with TRBD1 matching over 8 bases. CDR3 length equals 17 residues. In germline, CDR1 is SGHNT, CDR2 YYREEE (reference sequence). Trimming at V came to 4 bases and at J to 2 bases, leaving 13 bases not matched to a gene.

The chain carries TRBV5-8 and TRBJ2-7, with D unresolved. Trimming left V 0 bases short and J 0 bases short, with 10 bases between. Germline lookup yields CDR1 SGHTS and CDR2 YDEGEE. CDR3 length equals 15 residues. CDR3 residues: CASSLGLVSSYEQYF. CDR3 sequence (DNA): TGTGCCAGCAGCTTGGGGTTGGTGAGCTCCTACGAGCAGTACTTC.

V usage is TRBV6-5 and J usage is TRBJ2-5, with D hard to call. This CDR3 has 13 residues. With 4 bases removed from V and 4 bases from J, the gap between germline ends came to 10 bases. Germline-derived CDR1 and CDR2 are MNHEY and SVGAGI. CDR3 bases: TGTGCCAGCAGTTCGGAATCTAGAGAGACCCAGTACTTC. Amino acids: CASSSESRETQYF.

This chain joins TRBV19 and TRBJ1-1; tentatively, D is TRBD1 (5 bases). Trimming left V 7 bases short and J 1 base short, with 13 bases between. The CDR3 runs 14 residues. From germline, CDR1 is LNHDA and CDR2 SQIVND (reference sequence). The CDR3 DNA reads as TGTGCCAGTAAATCGGGAGGACAGAACACTGAAGCTTTCTTT. It yields the protein CASKSGGQNTEAFF.

This clone has a single count. V is TRBV11-3 and J is TRBJ2-1; TRBD2 matches at 9 bases. CDR1 and CDR2 from the germline V gene are SGHNT and YENEEA. The CDR3 has 16 amino acids. V shed 3 bases and J 2 bases; nucleotides not matched to a gene: 5. The CDR3 here is CASSFSGRGTYNEQFF. CDR3 sequence (DNA): TGTGCCAGCAGCTTTAGCGGGAGAGGAACCTACAATGAGCAGTTCTTC.

This sequence joins TRBV14 and TRBJ2-7; D perhaps matches TRBD1 (5 bases). Germline V gene lookup returns CDR1 SGHDN and CDR2 FVKESK. The CDR3 extends over 13 amino acids. V was clipped by 0 bases and J by 3 bases, with 6 bases between them. DNA of the CDR3: TGTGCCAGCAGCCAAGATAGGGGCTACGAGCAGTACTTC. The encoded protein is CASSQDRGYEQYF.

The rearrangement uses TRBV7-3 and TRBJ2-7; TRBD2 matches at 7 bases. Looked up from germline, CDR1 is SGHTA and CDR2 is FQGTGA. CDR3 length equals 14 residues. V lost 4 bases to trimming and J lost 3 bases; unmatched junction nucleotides: 6. CDR3 sequence (DNA): TGTGCCAGCAGCTCCTCGGGGGGTTTCTACGAGCAGTACTTC. Translating gives CASSSSGGFYEQYF. The whole variable domain, filled in from reference TRBV7-3 and TRBJ2-7, reads GAGVSQTPSNKVTEKGKYVELRCDPISGHTALYWYRQSLGQGPEFLIYFQGTGAADDSGLPNDRFFAVRPEGSVSTLKIQRTERGDSAVYLCASSSSGGFYEQYFGPGTRLTVT.

The chain links TRBV19 to TRBJ1-4; 11 bases match TRBD1. The CDR3 length is 16 residues. Germline CDR1 is LNHDA and CDR2 is SQIVND (reference sequence). The ends lost 6 bases at V and 2 bases at J; junction bases unmatched: 5. CDR3 sequence reads: CASRDRGRDTNEKLFF. The CDR3 DNA sequence: TGTGCCAGTAGGGACAGGGGGCGGGATACTAATGAAAAACTGTTTTTT.

This clone was recorded once. The genes are TRBV13 and TRBJ1-3; tentative D call: TRBD1 (5 bases). The CDR3 is 14 residues long. Trimming stripped 0 bases from V and 5 bases from J, with 8 bases between. Looked up from germline, CDR1 is PRHDT and CDR2 is FYEKMQ (reference sequence). Here the CDR3 reads CASSLGQERNTIYF. The CDR3 DNA is TGTGCCAGCAGCTTAGGACAGGAGAGAAACACCATATATTTT.

The gene calls are TRBV7-2 and TRBJ2-5, with 7 bases matching TRBD1. Unmatched junction bases numbered 3, after V lost 4 bases and J lost 4 bases. Germline CDR1 and CDR2: SGHTA and FQGNSA. The CDR3 loop spans 13 amino acids. The chain's CDR3 is CASSSYRGETQYF. CDR3 DNA sequence: TGTGCCAGCAGCTCGTACAGGGGAGAGACCCAGTACTTC.

The chain is built from TRBV28 and TRBJ1-4; 8 bases are shared with TRBD1. From germline, CDR1 is MDHEN and CDR2 SYDVKM. The CDR3 extends over 15 amino acids. Trimming removed 4 bases from V and 4 bases from J; junction bases left unmatched: 5. The CDR3 spells CASSSPGQVNEKLFF. CDR3 sequence (DNA): TGTGCCAGCAGTTCCCCGGGACAGGTTAATGAAAAACTGTTTTTT.